The 15 T cell receptor beta chains below were found in one sample sequenced in a study of T cell responses to AZD1222 COVID-19 vaccine. Assay used: immunoSEQ multiplex PCR; TCRdb lists only in-frame clones, some missing. The table shows about 210,000 clones, with roughly 92% occurring only once. The source material was peripheral blood, sampled on day 0 of AZD1222 vaccination. These receptors were collected from an adult in good health.

This chain uses TRBV19 with TRBJ1-4; D not certain. This CDR3 contains 15 residues. Trimming left V 0 bases short and J 5 bases short, with 10 bases between. Germline V gene data show CDR1 as LNHDA and CDR2 as SQIVND (reference sequence). The CDR3 is CASSIEGTGNEKLFF. CDR3 nucleotide sequence: TGTGCCAGTAGTATAGAAGGCACGGGAAATGAAAAACTGTTTTTT.

V and J are TRBV14 and TRBJ1-1; D remains unclear. The V end was cut by 1 base, the J end by 5 bases, with 14 bases between. Germline assignment: CDR1 SGHDN and CDR2 FVKESK. The CDR3 is 15 residues long. CDR3 sequence (DNA): TGTGCCAGCAGCCAAGCTAGGCATTCGGGAACTGAAGCTTTCTTT. It is translated as CASSQARHSGTEAFF.

The chain employs TRBV6-4 and TRBJ2-1; 13 nucleotides match TRBD2. The CDR3 is made up of 15 amino acids. Trimming cost V 6 bases and J 8 bases; bases outside gene matches: 7. Germline CDR1 reads MRHNA; CDR2 reads SNTAGT. The DNA of the CDR3 is TGTGCCAGCAGCTCCACTAGCGGGGGGGCCTATGAGCAGTTCTTC. As protein: CASSSTSGGAYEQFF.

CDR3 nucleotides: TGTGCCTCAGGGTCGGCTAACTATGGCTACACCTTC. This sequence encodes CASGSANYGYTF. The chain carries TRBV19 and TRBJ1-2; tentative D call: TRBD1 (5 bases). V was cut by 11 bases and J by 0 bases, with 10 bases left in between. The CDR3 loop spans 12 amino acids. CDR1 and CDR2 from the germline V gene are LNHDA and SQIVND (reference sequence). Complete variable domain (other parts from reference TRBV19 and TRBJ1-2): DGGITQSPKYLFRKEGQNVTLSCEQNLNHDAMYWYRQDPGQGLRLIYYSQIVNDFQKGDIAEGYSVSREKKESFPLTVTSAQKNPTAFYLCASGSANYGYTFGSGTRLTVV.

The V and J genes are TRBV7-7 and TRBJ2-2; D possibly corresponds to TRBD2 (6 bases). The CDR3 has 15 amino acids. V dropped 5 bases and J dropped 5 bases, with 15 bases sitting between them. Germline V gives CDR1 SSHAT, CDR2 FNYEAQ (reference sequence). The CDR3 sequence is CASSPGTLRTGELFF. The CDR3 DNA sequence: TGTGCCAGCAGCCCCGGGACTCTGCGGACCGGGGAGCTGTTTTTT.

This clone was recorded only once. The rearrangement uses TRBV7-9 and TRBJ1-1; D is ambiguous. CDR1 and CDR2 from the germline V gene are SEHNR and FQNEAQ (reference sequence). The CDR3 totals 13 residues. The V end lost 5 bases, the J end lost 3 bases, and 10 bases lay between the germline ends. For the CDR3, the DNA is TGTGCCAGCAGCCTCCAGAGAGACACTGAAGCTTTCTTT. Its translation: CASSLQRDTEAFF.

The rearrangement links TRBV7-3 to TRBJ1-6; no reliable D call. Germline lookup yields CDR1 SGHTA and CDR2 FQGTGA. The V end was cut by 2 bases, the J end by 7 bases, with 12 bases between. This CDR3 spans 15 amino acids. The CDR3 reads CASSLDLRWNSPLHF. CDR3 DNA: TGTGCCAGCAGCTTAGATTTGCGCTGGAATTCACCCCTCCACTTT.

This chain uses TRBV5-1 with TRBJ1-4, with TRBD1 as a possible D gene (6 bases). Trimming cost V 3 bases and J 7 bases, with 13 bases left between them. The germline gives CDR1 SGHRS, CDR2 YFSETQ. The CDR3 runs to 14 residues. In DNA, the CDR3 is TGCGCCAGCAGCTCCGGAGGGGGGCTTGAAAAACTGTTTTTT. Protein sequence: CASSSGGGLEKLFF.

The gene calls are TRBV5-5 and TRBJ2-5, with 9 bases matching TRBD1. CDR1 SGHKS and CDR2 YYEKEE come from the germline V gene (reference sequence). The V gene end was trimmed by 3 bases and the J gene end by 5 bases; junction bases not matched to a gene: 8. The CDR3 covers 15 residues. The CDR3 DNA reads as TGTGCCAGCAGCTGGGGACAGGGCCGGGGGGAGACCCAGTACTTC. This translates into CASSWGQGRGETQYF. The complete variable domain, with remaining parts taken from reference TRBV5-5 and TRBJ2-5, reads DAGVTQSPTHLIKTRGQQVTLRCSPISGHKSVSWYQQVLGQGPQFIFQYYEKEERGRGNFPDRFSARQFPNYSSELNVNALLLGDSALYLCASSWGQGRGETQYFGPGTRLLVL.

This clone turned up a few times. The V gene is TRBV2, the J gene TRBJ2-5, with 7 nucleotides matching TRBD1. CDR3 length: 12 amino acids. Losses at the gene ends were 8 bases for V and 2 bases for J; bases not matched to a gene: 2. Germline V gives CDR1 SNHLY, CDR2 FYNNEI. The CDR3 here is CASWTGQETQYF. CDR3 coding DNA: TGTGCCAGCTGGACAGGTCAAGAGACCCAGTACTTC.

This chain uses TRBV12-3 or TRBV12-4 with TRBJ1-2, with 7 nucleotides matching TRBD1. V trimming: 6 bases; J trimming: 8 bases; junction bases outside the gene matches: 6. The CDR3 length is 12 residues. DNA for the CDR3: TGTGCCAGCAGGCGGGGAGGGGGCGGCTACACCTTC. It yields the protein CASRRGGGGYTF.

This sequence joins TRBV12-3 or TRBV12-4 and TRBJ1-5; no reliable D call. This CDR3 has 12 amino acids. With 6 bases removed from V and 6 bases from J, the gap between germline ends came to 9 bases. In DNA, the CDR3 is TGTGCCAGCAGAATAGGTTTTCAGCCCCAGCATTTT. This encodes CASRIGFQPQHF.

The chain recombines TRBV9 with TRBJ1-6, with D possibly matching TRBD1 (6 bases). The CDR3 extends over 11 amino acids. V shed 3 bases and J shed 15 bases, with 10 bases lying between them. Per germline, CDR1 SGDLS and CDR2 YYNGEE. In DNA, the CDR3 is TGTGCCAGCAGCGGGGACAAAGTCCTCCACTTT. This encodes CASSGDKVLHF.

The rearrangement uses TRBV11-2 and TRBJ2-7, with 9 bases matching TRBD1. This CDR3 is 17 amino acids long. V shed 1 base, J shed 1 base, and the junction held 8 bases outside the gene matches. Germline lookup yields CDR1 SGHAT and CDR2 FQNNGV. The CDR3 loop reads CASSLVGIGTGSYEQYF. CDR3 sequence (DNA): TGTGCCAGCAGCTTAGTGGGTATTGGGACAGGGTCCTACGAGCAGTACTTC.

A single count supports this clone. This chain connects TRBV24-1 to TRBJ2-2; tentative D call: TRBD1 (5 bases). This CDR3 has 15 amino acids. Germline CDR1 KGHDR, CDR2 SFDVKD. Trimming left V 6 bases short and J 5 bases short, with 15 bases between. CDR3 bases: TGTGCCACCAGTTTTTTGGGGCGTGCTACCGGGGAGCTGTTTTTT. This codes for CATSFLGRATGELFF.